This T cell receptor beta chain came from a study of graft-versus-host responses after intestinal transplantation. Study information: Each of the recipients got a multivisceral, liver-intestinal, or isolated intestinal transplant. All recipients got anti-thymocyte globulin induction, then tacrolimus and steroids for around three years.

There are 14 residues in the CDR3. The germline V gene encodes CDR1 SGHRS and CDR2 YFSETQ. V was clipped by 1 base and J by 6 bases, with 11 bases between them. Study findings and constraints: Peak circulating GvH clone levels were associated with early post-transplant HvG declines. High graft-versus-host to host-versus-graft clonal ratios were seen in allografts of patients with graft-donor T cell macrochimerism.

Sequencing was performed with immunoSEQ multiplex PCR; in TCRdb, only in-frame clones are kept and a portion is missing. The table records tens of thousands of clones, 87% of them present only once. Remarks on this clone: Antigen: not known.

Grafts had their tissue processed, releasing intraepithelial and lamina propria lymphocytes. Sequencing was performed on ileum tissue, taken more than 200 days after intestinal transplant. The source is a human patient who received an intestinal transplant, so some T cells may come from the graft donor. The V and J genes are TRBV5-1 and TRBJ1-5; D perhaps matches TRBD1 (6 bases). CDR3 sequence: CASSLTGSGQPQHF. CDR3 sequence (DNA): TGCGCCAGCAGCTTGACAGGGTCAGGTCAGCCCCAGCATTTT.